Listed below are T cell receptor beta chains from one sample, sequenced in a study of blood T cell repertoires in COVID-19. The assay was immunoSEQ multiplex PCR, and TCRdb's table has in-frame clones only and misses some. The sample has approximately 300,000 clones, around nine tenths seen once. Sequenced: PBMCs or T cells enriched from blood (not recorded which). The receptors shown here come from a woman aged 25 to 39 who had been exposed to COVID-19. Each CDR3 is given with its conserved first and last residue. D genes are given only for firm matches. Size is stated for part of the rows, as once, few or many counts, or as a class when the clone is expanded.

-	TRBV10-3	TRBD1	TRBJ1-5	TGTGCCATCAGTGAGCAGAAGACAGGGAATCAGCCCCAGCATTTT	CAISEQKTGNQPQHF
-	TRBV27	TRBD1	TRBJ1-5	TGTGCCAGCAGTTTAACCGGGACAGGGGGACAGCCCCAGCATTTT	CASSLTGTGGQPQHF
-	TRBV11-3	-	TRBJ1-1	TGTGCCAGCAGCACCGGGTCCAACACTGAAGCTTTCTTT	CASSTGSNTEAFF
once	TRBV5-8	-	TRBJ2-6	TGTGCCAGCAGCTTTCGGACAGAGCACTCTGGGGCCAACGTCCTGACTTTC	CASSFRTEHSGANVLTF
-	TRBV11-3	TRBD2	TRBJ2-1	TGTGCCAGCAGCCGTAGTCGGGGGGGGCCGTTTAATAATGAGCAGTTCTTC	CASSRSRGGPFNNEQFF
-	TRBV10-3	-	TRBJ1-2	TGTGCCATCAGTGAGCTAGGATGGACGGGGGGAGGCTACACCTTC	CAISELGWTGGGYTF
-	TRBV7-2	-	TRBJ1-1	TGTGCCAGCAGCCCTACAGGGACTGAAGCTTTCTTT	CASSPTGTEAFF
-	TRBV24-1	-	TRBJ2-5	TGTGCCACCAGTGATACAGGAGTCCAAGAGACCCAGTACTTC	CATSDTGVQETQYF
-	TRBV19	-	TRBJ1-1	TGTGCCAGTAGGCTACAGGGAGAGACTGAAGCTTTCTTT	CASRLQGETEAFF
-	TRBV5-4	TRBD2	TRBJ2-2	TGTGCCAGCAGCCCGAGACTAGCGGGGGCCGGCGGGGAGCTGTTTTTT	CASSPRLAGAGGELFF
-	TRBV27	-	TRBJ2-5	TGTGCCAGCAGTTTCAGGCAGTTCCAAGAGACCCAGTACTTC	CASSFRQFQETQYF
few	TRBV5-1	-	TRBJ2-6	TGCGCCAGCAGCGCGGGTTCTGGGGCCAACGTCCTGACTTTC	CASSAGSGANVLTF
-	TRBV5-6	-	TRBJ1-3	TGTGCCAGCAGCTTGGGTACTGGAAACACCATATATTTT	CASSLGTGNTIYF
-	TRBV9	TRBD2	TRBJ2-2	TGTGCCAGCAGCTCTTGGACTAGCGGCTTCACCGGGGAGCTGTTTTTT	CASSSWTSGFTGELFF
-	TRBV18	-	TRBJ2-7	TGTGCCAGCTCACCCGGCGCGGGGTTGGACGAGCAGTACTTC	CASSPGAGLDEQYF
-	TRBV6-2/TRBV6-3	TRBD1	TRBJ2-3	TGTGCCAGCAGCCCGACAGGGCCCACAGATACGCAGTATTTT	CASSPTGPTDTQYF
-	TRBV6-2/TRBV6-3	TRBD1	TRBJ2-5	TGTGCCAGCAGTTACGTGGGACAGGGGAGGGAGACCCAGTACTTC	CASSYVGQGRETQYF
-	TRBV23-1	TRBD1	TRBJ2-6	TGCGCCAGCAGTCAAGGATGGACAGGCCGAAGCTCTGGGGCCAACGTCCTGACTTTC	CASSQGWTGRSSGANVLTF
-	TRBV24-1	-	TRBJ2-3	TGTGCCACCAGTGATTTCAAACAGGGCACAGATACGCAGTATTTT	CATSDFKQGTDTQYF
-	TRBV5-8	TRBD1	TRBJ2-7	TGTGCCAGCAGCTTCACGACAGGGGGATACGAGCAGTACTTC	CASSFTTGGYEQYF
once	TRBV18	-	TRBJ1-1	TGTGCCAGCTCACTTCACTCGAACACTGAAGCTTTCTTT	CASSLHSNTEAFF
-	TRBV9	-	TRBJ1-1	TGTGCCAGCAGCGCGACGACTTACACTGAAGCTTTCTTT	CASSATTYTEAFF
-	TRBV7-2	TRBD1	TRBJ1-5	TGTGCCAGCAGCAACCGACAGGGAGGTTGGCGAAGTCAGCCCCAGCATTTT	CASSNRQGGWRSQPQHF
-	TRBV18	-	TRBJ1-1	TGTGCCAGCTCACCAGGGCGCCAGGGCAACACTGAAGCTTTCTTT	CASSPGRQGNTEAFF
-	TRBV24-1	-	TRBJ2-7	TGTGCCACCAGTGATTCCCGGACAGTCCGGGACGAGCAGTACTTC	CATSDSRTVRDEQYF
-	TRBV7-9	-	TRBJ2-1	TGTGCCAGCAGTACGTTGGCCTCCTACAATGAGCAGTTCTTC	CASSTLASYNEQFF
-	TRBV11-3	-	TRBJ2-1	TGTGCCAGCAGCACCTTGACCGGGACACCGGGCAATGAGCAGTTCTTC	CASSTLTGTPGNEQFF
-	TRBV5-6	TRBD1	TRBJ1-1	TGTGCCAGCAGTTACCTTAAAGGGGGCGCGGTGGGAAACACTGAAGCTTTCTTT	CASSYLKGGAVGNTEAFF
-	TRBV6-5	-	TRBJ1-1	TGTGCCAGCAGGAAGACAGGTAACACTGAAGCTTTCTTT	CASRKTGNTEAFF
once	TRBV2	-	TRBJ1-6	TGTGCCAGCAGAGAGGACAGAGGGAATTCACCCCTCCACTTT	CASREDRGNSPLHF
-	TRBV29-1	TRBD2	TRBJ2-5	TGCAGCGTTGATACCGGGAGGCACCAAGAGACCCAGTACTTC	CSVDTGRHQETQYF
-	TRBV4-1	-	TRBJ1-4	TGCGCCAGCAGCCCGGCCCCAGGGAATGAAAAACTGTTTTTT	CASSPAPGNEKLFF
-	TRBV3-1/TRBV3-2	-	TRBJ1-3	TGTGCCAGCAGCCCCTCCGCCGGGAACTCTGGAAACACCATATATTTT	CASSPSAGNSGNTIYF
once	TRBV6-2/TRBV6-3	TRBD1	TRBJ1-1	TGTGCCAGCAGTTGGACAGGGAGGAACACTGAAGCTTTCTTT	CASSWTGRNTEAFF
-	TRBV6-6	-	TRBJ2-7	TGTGCCAGCAGTTACGGGTGGACAATCTCCTACGAGCAGTACTTC	CASSYGWTISYEQYF
-	TRBV7-8	-	TRBJ2-7	TGTGCCAGCAGCTTAGGTCGTACAAACGGGGTCGCGCCCTACGAGCAGTACTTC	CASSLGRTNGVAPYEQYF
once	TRBV6-1	-	TRBJ1-5	TGTGCCAGCAGCCTTACCATAACAGATCAGCCCCAGCATTTT	CASSLTITDQPQHF
-	TRBV3-1/TRBV3-2	-	TRBJ2-6	TGTGCCAGCACGACAACCTTATCCGGGGCCAACGTCCTGACTTTC	CASTTTLSGANVLTF
-	TRBV7-9	TRBD1	TRBJ1-1	TGTGCCAGCAGCTCCCGACAGGGGGACACTGAAGCTTTCTTT	CASSSRQGDTEAFF
once	TRBV6-5	TRBD1	TRBJ2-5	TGTGCCAGCAGTCGGGACAGGCAAGAGACCCAGTACTTC	CASSRDRQETQYF